Shown below are 16 T cell receptor beta chains from a single sample sequenced in a study of CD8 T cells in Susac syndrome. RNA totalling about 0.5 to 1 ug underwent reverse transcription with random hexamers. TCRdb fed the immunoSEQ multiplex PCR reads into MiXCR, producing one record per CDR3 protein. The sample holds more than 150,000 distinct CDR3 sequences, about 95% seen once. Sequencing used CD4+ T cells from PBMCs. Source of these receptors: a human donor in good health.

This CDR3 is CASSYLGGGGYTF. The DNA for the CDR3 is TGTGCCAGCAGTTACCTAGGGGGAGGGGGCTACACCTTC. The chain links TRBV6-5 to TRBJ1-2, with a weak D call TRBD1 (6 bases). Trimming pared 2 bases from V and 8 bases from J, leaving 12 bases between. The CDR3 loop spans 13 amino acids. Germline V lookup: CDR1 MNHEY, CDR2 SVGAGI.

The chain recombines TRBV29-1 with TRBJ1-1; D perhaps matches TRBD1 (6 bases). The germline CDR1 and CDR2 sequences are SQVTM and ANQGSEA. V lost 6 bases and J 1 base, leaving 12 bases between the germline ends. The CDR3 contains 13 residues. In DNA, the CDR3 is TGCAGCGTGGGGGGGGCAGCGAACACTGAAGCTTTCTTT. Protein sequence: CSVGGAANTEAFF.

Here the CDR3 reads CSAPGGVGNQPQHF. Here the CDR3 DNA reads TGCAGTGCCCCGGGGGGGGTAGGCAATCAGCCCCAGCATTTT. V and J are TRBV20-1 and TRBJ1-5; a possible D gene is TRBD1 (5 bases). Trimming left V 6 bases short and J 2 bases short, with 14 bases between. CDR1 and CDR2 from the germline V gene are DFQATT and SNEGSKA (reference sequence). This CDR3 is 14 amino acids long.

The CDR3 DNA follows: TGTGCCAGCAGTTACGGCCCCAATACGCAGTATTTT. It translates to CASSYGPNTQYF. V and J are TRBV6-2 or TRBV6-3 and TRBJ2-3; no clear D. The germline gives CDR1 MNHEY, CDR2 SVGEGT. V gave up 2 bases and J gave up 7 bases, with 7 bases separating them. CDR3 length equals 12 residues.

The genes are TRBV6-2 or TRBV6-3 and TRBJ2-6; possible D gene TRBD1, 6 bases. The CDR3 has 16 residues. The germline V gene encodes CDR1 MNHEY and CDR2 SVGEGT. V lost 9 bases, J lost 2 bases, and 17 bases lay in between. CDR3 DNA: TGTGCCAGTTGGGGCTATTACAGGGCTGGGGCCAACGTCCTGACTTTC. Translating it yields CASWGYYRAGANVLTF.

The V call is TRBV29-1, the J call TRBJ1-3, with a possible D match to TRBD1 (5 bases). Germline V gives CDR1 SQVTM, CDR2 ANQGSEA. The CDR3 runs 13 residues. The V and J ends lost 2 bases and 2 bases respectively, with 7 bases between them. The CDR3: CSVEQGAGNTIYF. The CDR3 DNA sequence: TGCAGCGTTGAACAAGGGGCTGGAAACACCATATATTTT. The complete variable domain, with remaining parts taken from reference TRBV29-1 and TRBJ1-3, reads SAVISQKPSRDICQRGTSLTIQCQVDSQVTMMFWYRQQPGQSLTLIATANQGSEATYESGFVIDKFPISRPNLTFSTLTVSNMSPEDSSIYLCSVEQGAGNTIYFGEGSWLTVV.

The chain recombines TRBV3-1 with TRBJ1-5; tentatively, D is TRBD1 (5 bases). This CDR3 spans 15 amino acids. The germline gives CDR1 LGHDT, CDR2 YNNKEL (reference sequence). V lost 1 base and J lost 4, with 11 bases in between. The CDR3 sequence is CASSQAAGRNQPQHF. CDR3 nucleotide sequence: TGTGCCAGCAGCCAAGCGGCGGGGCGGAATCAGCCCCAGCATTTT.

This clonotype occurred once. The chain is built from TRBV4-3 and TRBJ2-1; the D is unclear. Germline CDR1 reads LGHNA; CDR2 reads YSLEER. CDR3 length: 14 residues. V was cut by 0 bases and J by 5 bases, with 8 bases left in between. CDR3 protein: CASSQDLGNNEQFF. Written as DNA, the CDR3 is TGCGCCAGCAGCCAAGATCTTGGAAACAATGAGCAGTTCTTC.

The rearrangement joins TRBV20-1 to TRBJ2-5, with D possibly matching TRBD2 (5 bases). Germline-derived CDR1 and CDR2 are DFQATT and SNEGSKA (reference sequence). CDR3 length: 13 amino acids. Trimming stripped 4 bases from V and 2 bases from J, with 11 bases between. The CDR3 region has the DNA TGCAGTGCTATCCGGGGAGAGCAAGAGACCCAGTACTTC. It codes for CSAIRGEQETQYF.

This chain links TRBV7-9 with TRBJ2-1, with D tentatively TRBD1 or TRBD2 (5 bases each). The CDR3 covers 15 residues. V shed 5 bases and J shed 6 bases, with 17 bases lying between them. Germline values: CDR1 SEHNR, CDR2 FQNEAQ (reference sequence). In nucleotides, the CDR3 is TGTGCCAGCAGCCCCGCGGGTAGTGGGGCCAATGAGCAGTTCTTC. It encodes CASSPAGSGANEQFF.

The chain joins TRBV6-5 to TRBJ1-6; a possible D gene is TRBD1 (5 bases). Trimming removed 5 bases at V and 0 bases at J, with 17 bases between. This CDR3 region has 18 residues. Per germline, CDR1 MNHEY and CDR2 SVGAGI. CDR3 amino acids: CASSHWDPPVSYNSPLHF. As DNA, the CDR3 is TGTGCCAGCAGTCACTGGGACCCACCCGTCTCCTATAATTCACCCCTCCACTTT.

The CDR3 region is CSVKDSRSQETQYF. The CDR3, as DNA: TGCAGCGTTAAGGATTCTAGGAGTCAAGAGACCCAGTACTTC. The rearrangement joins TRBV29-1 to TRBJ2-5; D remains unclear. CDR1 is SQVTM and CDR2 is ANQGSEA in the germline V gene. This CDR3 region has 14 residues. Trimming removed 5 bases at V and 2 bases at J, with 15 bases between. The whole variable domain, filled in from reference TRBV29-1 and TRBJ2-5, reads SAVISQKPSRDICQRGTSLTIQCQVDSQVTMMFWYRQQPGQSLTLIATANQGSEATYESGFVIDKFPISRPNLTFSTLTVSNMSPEDSSIYLCSVKDSRSQETQYFGPGTRLLVL.

The chain combines TRBV20-1 with TRBJ1-1; no clear D. The CDR3 spans 11 residues. Germline CDR1 DFQATT, CDR2 SNEGSKA (reference sequence). V was trimmed by 4 bases and J by 4 bases, leaving 7 bases between them. The CDR3 DNA reads as TGCAGTGCTATGGTAATCACTGAAGCTTTCTTT. It translates to CSAMVITEAFF.

This clonotype was seen once. The chain uses TRBV4-3 and TRBJ1-5; D possibly corresponds to TRBD1 (5 bases). CDR1 is LGHNA, CDR2 YSLEER, per germline. The V gene lost 0 bases and the J gene lost 5 bases, with 8 bases spanning the gap. The CDR3 runs 14 residues. The CDR3 bases are TGCGCCAGCAGCCAAGACAGGGTCGATCAGCCCCAGCATTTT. Its translation is CASSQDRVDQPQHF.

V gene TRBV2 combines with J gene TRBJ2-5, with TRBD1 identical over 7 bases. Trimming at V came to 8 bases and at J to 5 bases, leaving 17 bases not matched to a gene. The CDR3 length is 16 residues. The germline CDR1 and CDR2 sequences are SNHLY and FYNNEI. CDR3 region: CASRRTGNPRLETQYF. In DNA form, the CDR3 reads TGTGCCAGCCGGCGGACAGGCAATCCCAGGTTGGAGACCCAGTACTTC.

This clonotype was counted a single time. CDR3 loop: CASSPGPRREQFF. The CDR3 DNA follows: TGTGCCAGCAGCCCTGGACCCCGTCGAGAGCAGTTCTTC. The chain joins TRBV12-3 or TRBV12-4 to TRBJ2-1; no firm D call. The CDR3 covers 13 residues. Deletions cut 6 bases from V and 10 bases from J, with 16 bases between.